This T cell receptor (beta chain) was found in a study of cytomegalovirus exposure and HLA in healthy donors. Study-level findings and limits: Clonal expansion was found to be greater in HLA-associated TCR beta chains than in equally common others in a later analysis.

Healthy donors of bone marrow made up the group. As to this clone: The antigen is undetermined.

The PCR employed 60 Vbeta primers together with 13 Jbeta primers. Libraries were prepared by immunoSEQ multiplex PCR; TCRdb keeps only in-frame clonotypes and omits some of them. The table includes around 150,000 clones, around 80% detected once. This CDR3 region has 16 residues. With V trimmed by 7 bases and J by 1 base, 12 bases remained unmatched. Germline assignment: CDR1 SQVTM and CDR2 ANQGSEA. This chain links TRBV29-1 with TRBJ2-7; 11 bases map to TRBD1. The sample was PBMCs. This clonotype was obtained from a man younger than 40 in good health and CMV-seropositive. The CDR3 bases are TGCAGCGCTGGCGGAGGGGGGACAGGGGGTTCCTACGAGCAGTACTTC. Its translation: CSAGGGGTGGSYEQYF.